Listed below are T cell receptor beta chains from one sample, sequenced in a study of T cells in Graves' hyperthyroidism and ophthalmopathy. TCRdb reprocessed the multiplex PCR reads via MiXCR and lists one record per CDR3 protein. This table has 550,000 to 800,000 distinct CDR3 sequences, about 17% appearing once. The source material was blood. These receptors were taken from a man younger than 30 with Graves' hyperthyroidism. CDR3s include the opening cysteine and the closing phenylalanine or tryptophan. The D gene is left open where the match is weak. Clone size is not always given. Where it is, it says once, few, many or a class for expanded clones.

d_gene: -; j_gene: TRBJ2-7; abundance: many; v_gene: TRBV6-1; CDR3nt: TGTGCCAGCAGACCGGGACATTCCTACGAGCAGTACTTC; CDR3aa: CASRPGHSYEQYF
d_gene: TRBD2; j_gene: TRBJ2-1; abundance: -; v_gene: TRBV7-6; CDR3nt: TGTGCCAGCAGCTTAGCGGCTAGCGGGAGTTCGGCTTGGTTCTTC; CDR3aa: CASSLAASGSSAWFF
d_gene: TRBD1; j_gene: TRBJ1-2; abundance: few; v_gene: TRBV15; CDR3nt: TGTGCCACCAGCAGAGGCGGGGCAGGGGGTAATAATGGCTACACCTTC; CDR3aa: CATSRGGAGGNNGYTF
d_gene: TRBD1; j_gene: TRBJ1-2; abundance: many; v_gene: TRBV12-3/TRBV12-4; CDR3nt: TGTGCCAGCAGGACAGGGGGAGGCTACACCTTC; CDR3aa: CASRTGGGYTF
d_gene: -; j_gene: TRBJ1-5; abundance: many; v_gene: TRBV27; CDR3nt: TGTGCCAGCAGTTCCGTACGCAATCAGCCCCAGCATTTT; CDR3aa: CASSSVRNQPQHF
d_gene: TRBD1; j_gene: TRBJ1-4; abundance: many; v_gene: TRBV27; CDR3nt: TGTGCCAGCAGTCCCGTTCGAGGGGGCGGTGGAAAACTGTTTTTT; CDR3aa: CASSPVRGGGGKLFF
d_gene: -; j_gene: TRBJ2-2; abundance: few; v_gene: TRBV7-9; CDR3nt: TGTGCCAGCAGCCTGGGGGGGCGCGACACCGGGGAGCTGTTTTTT; CDR3aa: CASSLGGRDTGELFF
d_gene: -; j_gene: TRBJ2-3; abundance: few; v_gene: TRBV14; CDR3nt: TGTGCCAGCAGCGCCCGCCTCAGGGGTACAACAGATACGCAGTATTTT; CDR3aa: CASSARLRGTTDTQYF
d_gene: -; j_gene: TRBJ2-7; abundance: -; v_gene: TRBV16; CDR3nt: TGTGCCAGCAGCCAAAGAGGTACTTTTCCCTACGAGCAGTACTTC; CDR3aa: CASSQRGTFPYEQYF
d_gene: TRBD1; j_gene: TRBJ2-7; abundance: once; v_gene: TRBV28; CDR3nt: TGTGCCAGCAGGGACAGGGCGGCCTGCGAGCAGTACTTC; CDR3aa: CASRDRAACEQYF
d_gene: TRBD1; j_gene: TRBJ1-2; abundance: many; v_gene: TRBV9; CDR3nt: TGTGCCAGCAGCGTCGGACAGGGGAACTATGGCTACACCTTC; CDR3aa: CASSVGQGNYGYTF
d_gene: -; j_gene: TRBJ2-7; abundance: -; v_gene: TRBV5-1; CDR3nt: TGCGCCAGCAGCTTGGACGGCGGGATTTCCTACGAGCAGTACTTC; CDR3aa: CASSLDGGISYEQYF
d_gene: TRBD2; j_gene: TRBJ2-5; abundance: -; v_gene: TRBV14; CDR3nt: TGTGCCAGCAGCCAGGTACTAGCGGGAACTGAGACCCAGTACTTC; CDR3aa: CASSQVLAGTETQYF
d_gene: -; j_gene: TRBJ2-1; abundance: many; v_gene: TRBV30; CDR3nt: TGTGCCTGGAGTGTACAGTTTGGGGTAGAATACAATGAGCAGTTCTTC; CDR3aa: CAWSVQFGVEYNEQFF
d_gene: TRBD1; j_gene: TRBJ2-7; abundance: many; v_gene: TRBV6-2/TRBV6-3; CDR3nt: TGTGCCAGCACCACACAGGGGGGACCCTACGAGCAGTACTTC; CDR3aa: CASTTQGGPYEQYF
d_gene: TRBD1; j_gene: TRBJ2-7; abundance: many; v_gene: TRBV28; CDR3nt: TGTGCCAGCAGTTTGCCGACGACAGGGAGCTCCTACGAGCAGTACTTC; CDR3aa: CASSLPTTGSSYEQYF
d_gene: -; j_gene: TRBJ2-5; abundance: few; v_gene: TRBV7-3; CDR3nt: TGTGCCAGCAGCTTAGGGTCAGGAATAGGGACCCAGTACTTC; CDR3aa: CASSLGSGIGTQYF
d_gene: -; j_gene: TRBJ2-4; abundance: -; v_gene: TRBV18; CDR3nt: TGTGCCAGCTCAACACGGGACACGAACATTCAGTACTTC; CDR3aa: CASSTRDTNIQYF
d_gene: TRBD1; j_gene: TRBJ1-5; abundance: few; v_gene: TRBV2; CDR3nt: TGTGCCAGCAGTGAAGGGGAGGGACAGTATAGCAATCAGCCCCAGCATTTT; CDR3aa: CASSEGEGQYSNQPQHF
d_gene: TRBD2; j_gene: TRBJ2-1; abundance: many; v_gene: TRBV7-6; CDR3nt: TGTGCCAGCAGCCCCGACATGCTAGCGGGAGCGGGTGAGCAGTTCTTC; CDR3aa: CASSPDMLAGAGEQFF
d_gene: -; j_gene: TRBJ2-1; abundance: few; v_gene: TRBV6-1; CDR3nt: TGTGCCAGCAGTGAGGGACCGGGGCCCTACAATGAGCAGTTCTTC; CDR3aa: CASSEGPGPYNEQFF
d_gene: -; j_gene: TRBJ2-7; abundance: -; v_gene: TRBV5-1; CDR3nt: TGCGCCAGCAGCTTTGGCCCGACGTGGGAGCAGTACTTC; CDR3aa: CASSFGPTWEQYF
d_gene: -; j_gene: TRBJ2-7; abundance: once; v_gene: TRBV11-3; CDR3nt: TGTGCCAGCAGCCTCCGGGGGGCGAACCCTTCGTACGAGCAGTACTTC; CDR3aa: CASSLRGANPSYEQYF
d_gene: TRBD2; j_gene: TRBJ2-1; abundance: many; v_gene: TRBV20-1; CDR3nt: TGCAGTGCTAGGCGCACTAGCGGGAGCTCCTACAATGAGCAGTTCTTC; CDR3aa: CSARRTSGSSYNEQFF
d_gene: TRBD2; j_gene: TRBJ2-2; abundance: -; v_gene: TRBV12-3/TRBV12-4; CDR3nt: TGTGCCAGCAGTTTTCCTAGCGGGAGGAACACCGGGGAGCTGTTTTTT; CDR3aa: CASSFPSGRNTGELFF
d_gene: -; j_gene: TRBJ1-2; abundance: -; v_gene: TRBV28; CDR3nt: TGTGCCAGCAGTTTAGTAATCGGGGGCTATGGCTACACCTTC; CDR3aa: CASSLVIGGYGYTF
d_gene: TRBD1; j_gene: TRBJ2-7; abundance: many; v_gene: TRBV7-8; CDR3nt: TGTGCCAGCAGCGCTCGGACAGGGCTCGACGAGCAGTACTTC; CDR3aa: CASSARTGLDEQYF
d_gene: -; j_gene: TRBJ2-7; abundance: -; v_gene: TRBV12-5; CDR3nt: TGTGCTAGTGGTTCTGGCAAGACCGAGCAGTACTTC; CDR3aa: CASGSGKTEQYF
d_gene: TRBD1; j_gene: TRBJ2-3; abundance: -; v_gene: TRBV5-6; CDR3nt: TGTGCCAGCAGCTGGGACAGGGAGGCAGATACGCAGTATTTT; CDR3aa: CASSWDREADTQYF
d_gene: TRBD2; j_gene: TRBJ2-1; abundance: few; v_gene: TRBV11-3; CDR3nt: TGTGCCAGCAGCTTTCGGCTAGCGGGAAGTTGGTACAATGAGCAGTTCTTC; CDR3aa: CASSFRLAGSWYNEQFF
d_gene: -; j_gene: TRBJ2-1; abundance: few; v_gene: TRBV9; CDR3nt: TGTGCCAGCAGCGTAGCTACGAGCGGTGACTACAATGAGCAGTTCTTC; CDR3aa: CASSVATSGDYNEQFF
d_gene: -; j_gene: TRBJ2-1; abundance: -; v_gene: TRBV29-1; CDR3nt: TGCAGCGTTGGGGGTAGCGGTAGGGCCAATGAGCAGTTCTTC; CDR3aa: CSVGGSGRANEQFF
d_gene: -; j_gene: TRBJ2-2; abundance: -; v_gene: TRBV12-3/TRBV12-4; CDR3nt: TGTGCCAGCGTATCTGACAGGGAGGGCGGGGAGCTGTTTTTT; CDR3aa: CASVSDREGGELFF
d_gene: TRBD1; j_gene: TRBJ2-6; abundance: many; v_gene: TRBV12-3/TRBV12-4; CDR3nt: TGTGCCAGCAGGAGAGACAGGGCTGGGGCCAACGTCCTGACTTTC; CDR3aa: CASRRDRAGANVLTF
d_gene: -; j_gene: TRBJ2-6; abundance: -; v_gene: TRBV12-3/TRBV12-4; CDR3nt: TGTGCCAGCACAACAACTTCGACGAGTACTGGGGCCAACGTCCTGACTTTC; CDR3aa: CASTTTSTSTGANVLTF
d_gene: -; j_gene: TRBJ1-1; abundance: many; v_gene: TRBV12-3/TRBV12-4; CDR3nt: TGTGCCAGCAGCCCCATCAGGGAGACTGAAGCTTTCTTT; CDR3aa: CASSPIRETEAFF
d_gene: TRBD1; j_gene: TRBJ1-2; abundance: -; v_gene: TRBV4-1; CDR3nt: TGCGCCAGCAGCCAAGAACACAGGGGACTTGATGGCTACACCTTC; CDR3aa: CASSQEHRGLDGYTF
d_gene: -; j_gene: TRBJ1-1; abundance: few; v_gene: TRBV6-2/TRBV6-3; CDR3nt: TGTGCCAGCAGTTACGCGGCAGACGGGAACACTGAAGCTTTCTTT; CDR3aa: CASSYAADGNTEAFF
d_gene: -; j_gene: TRBJ1-2; abundance: -; v_gene: TRBV20-1; CDR3nt: TGCAGTGCTCCAAGGGAGTATGGCTACACCTTC; CDR3aa: CSAPREYGYTF
d_gene: -; j_gene: TRBJ2-2; abundance: many; v_gene: TRBV12-3/TRBV12-4; CDR3nt: TGTGCCAGCAGTTTGGCCTTGTACACCGGGGAGCTGTTTTTT; CDR3aa: CASSLALYTGELFF
d_gene: -; j_gene: TRBJ2-1; abundance: few; v_gene: TRBV6-5; CDR3nt: TGTGCCAGCAGTTACTCGGGGTGGGAGCAGTTCTTC; CDR3aa: CASSYSGWEQFF
d_gene: TRBD1; j_gene: TRBJ2-2; abundance: many; v_gene: TRBV28; CDR3nt: TGTGCCACCCAGGGGACAGAGAACACCGGGGAGCTGTTTTTT; CDR3aa: CATQGTENTGELFF
d_gene: -; j_gene: TRBJ2-7; abundance: many; v_gene: TRBV28; CDR3nt: TGTGCCAGCGGGGACGGCGAGCAGTACTTC; CDR3aa: CASGDGEQYF
d_gene: -; j_gene: TRBJ2-7; abundance: -; v_gene: TRBV2; CDR3nt: TGTGCCAGCACCCTCACGACAGTTTTGACCTACGAGCAGTACTTC; CDR3aa: CASTLTTVLTYEQYF
d_gene: TRBD1; j_gene: TRBJ1-5; abundance: many; v_gene: TRBV24-1; CDR3nt: TGTGCCACCAGTGACCCCGGACAGGGGGCGAAGGGGCCCCAGCATTTT; CDR3aa: CATSDPGQGAKGPQHF
d_gene: -; j_gene: TRBJ1-1; abundance: many; v_gene: TRBV20-1; CDR3nt: TGCAGTGCTAGGGCAGGGCCGGACACTGAAGCTTTCTTT; CDR3aa: CSARAGPDTEAFF
d_gene: TRBD2; j_gene: TRBJ2-1; abundance: many; v_gene: TRBV20-1; CDR3nt: TGCAGTGCTTCGTGGGGGACTAGCGGGAGAAATGAGCAGTTCTTC; CDR3aa: CSASWGTSGRNEQFF